Given below is one T cell receptor beta chain in context. Its cognate antigen is unknown. The data belong to a study of T cell repertoires in cytomegalovirus infection. Study overall: Indicated by public TCR beta signatures were CMV infection and matching HLA type. Study results and caveats: HLA-C-restricted TCR beta clonotypes specific for CMV led the ex vivo response. The study identified carriers of CMV plus the relevant HLA from cumulative public TCR beta family frequency.

TCRdb ran MiXCR on the reads and lists one entry per CDR3 protein. The sample has about 130,000 distinct CDR3 sequences, roughly a quarter seen once. V gave up 4 bases and J gave up 1 base, with 12 bases separating them. The CDR3 loop spans 15 amino acids. The sequencing input was PBMCs, sequenced either directly or after in vitro stimulation (not recorded which). V gene TRBV23-1 combines with J gene TRBJ2-3; D may match TRBD1 or TRBD2 (6 bases each). TRBV23-1 is reported as an ORF; its role is uncertain. The clonotype was recovered from a human donor in good health (CMV status not recorded). Some clones in this sample may be carry-over from other donors' samples. In nucleotides, the CDR3 is TGCGCCAGCAGTCCCAGGGGCGGGGGCACAGATACGCAGTATTTT. This gives the protein CASSPRGGGTDTQYF.